This T cell receptor (beta chain) came from a study of immune reconstitution after stem cell transplant in scleroderma. CDR3 length equals 15 residues. Germline V CDR1 and CDR2: DFQATT, SNEGSKA (reference sequence). Remarks on this clonotype: This may stem from a read error, because a much larger clone lies one nucleotide away.

TCRdb passed the RT-PCR reads through MiXCR, listing each CDR3 protein once. The sample lists around 4,400 distinct CDR3 sequences, approximately 8% occurring once. The sample was collected before or after autologous hematopoietic stem cell transplantation (not recorded which). The chain employs TRBV20-1 and TRBJ2-7; the D gene is possibly TRBD2 (6 bases). This receptor was obtained from a male donor with systemic sclerosis. CDR3 coding DNA: TGCAGTGCTAGAGAGCTACTTGGACTACCCTACGAGCAGCACTTC. It translates to CSARELLGLPYEQHF.